The T cell receptor (beta chain) described here comes from a study of blood T cell repertoires in COVID-19. As originally analysed: Estimation of nucleated cell counts was performed using reference gene primer amplification. Using immunoSEQ multiplex PCR, the repertoire was profiled, and TCRdb retains in-frame clones only, with some absent. V and J calls plus clone size are reproduced from that table; the DNA served to infer D and trimming. The sample contains about 180,000 clones, around 83% of which appear only once. CDR3 size: 17 residues. Germline CDR1 reads SEHNR; CDR2 reads FQNEAQ (reference sequence). Trimming shortened V by 5 bases and J by 4 bases, and 24 bases separated the two germline ends. The sample holds a few counts of this clone.

The rearrangement uses TRBV7-9 and TRBJ2-7; D may be TRBD1 (5 bases). The source of this sequence is a human donor in a cohort sampled during active COVID-19. Source material: peripheral blood. CDR3 sequence reads: CASSPFYLGEIKYEQYF. The CDR3 DNA reads TGTGCCAGCAGCCCTTTTTACCTAGGGGAAATAAAATACGAGCAGTACTTC.